This TCR beta chain is drawn from a study of cytomegalovirus exposure and HLA in healthy donors. Study as a whole: The platform used for the 120 validation repertoires matched that of the 600 to 800 first-cohort repertoires, a later analysis reported. Study-wide findings and caveats: Cytomegalovirus association was assigned to over 150 TCR beta chains.

From germline, CDR1 is WSHSY and CDR2 SAAADI. Trimming stripped 5 bases from V and 3 bases from J, with 26 bases between. The CDR3 has 19 amino acids. Measured with immunoSEQ multiplex PCR; TCRdb has only the in-frame clones, and not every one. The table lists about 98,000 clones, roughly 87% of them singletons. Comment on this clone: Its antigen is undetermined.

V gene TRBV10-2 combines with J gene TRBJ2-1; D may be TRBD1 or TRBD2 (10 bases each). The origin of this receptor is a man aged 18 to 35 in good health and CMV-seropositive. Specimen: PBMCs. As DNA, the CDR3 is TGCGCCAGCAGTCGGGACAGGGGTTCTAGCGGGAGTATCTACAATGAGCAGTTCTTC. It specifies CASSRDRGSSGSIYNEQFF.